This TCR beta chain was obtained from a study of blood T cell repertoires in COVID-19. Across the whole study: Acute and convalescent COVID-19 samples came from the United States, Italy and Spain. Sample material is recorded as cDNA or gDNA derived from T cells, B-cell-depleted T cells, or PBMCs.

Authors' data handling: Amplification from reference gene primers served as the basis for estimated nucleated cell counts. Clones were sequenced by immunoSEQ multiplex PCR, and TCRdb holds only the in-frame ones, with some missing. V, J and clone size were drawn from that table, and D and trimming were deduced from the DNA. This table holds 400,000 or so clones, approximately 86% found once. Participant reports of clinical history set cohort assignment. Germline assignment: CDR1 MNHEY and CDR2 SVGAGI. This CDR3 is 14 amino acids long. The junction had 5 bases not matched to a gene; V was cut back by 4 bases and J by 9 bases.

This rearrangement joins TRBV6-5 to TRBJ1-6; 8 nucleotides match TRBD1. This sequence was found in a woman between 40 and 55 years old with acute COVID-19. Source material: PBMCs or T cells enriched from blood (not recorded which). The CDR3 DNA sequence: TGTGCCAGCAGTTTTCAGGGGGCGAGTTCACCCCTCCACTTT. Its protein product is CASSFQGASSPLHF.